This T cell receptor beta chain appears in the sequencing data of a study of T cells in Graves' hyperthyroidism and ophthalmopathy. The sample holds many counts of this clonotype. Its antigen is still unknown. Study-wide results and caveats: Most thyroid clonotypes that were expanded above 0.001 also turned up in blood.

Based on clinical symptoms, serum thyroxine and TRAb, thyroid ultrasound and orbital computed tomography, diagnoses were reached. Amplified regions were TCR beta CDR3 sequences from RNA transcripts. TCR CDR3 underwent first-round RT-PCR with the HTBI primer set. TCRdb called the multiplex PCR reads again in MiXCR, with one record for every CDR3 protein. The repertoire holds about 570,000 distinct CDR3 sequences, with more than 45% as singletons. This TCR came from an adult woman with Graves' disease, either hyperthyroidism or ophthalmopathy (not recorded which). Sequencing was done on a sample of peripheral blood or thyroid tissue (not recorded which).

CDR3 sequence (DNA): TGCGCCAGCAGCCGACCAGGGACAGGGGACTACGAGCAGTACTTC. Translated: CASSRPGTGDYEQYF. The chain employs TRBV4-1 and TRBJ2-7; 10 bases align to TRBD1. The CDR3 extends over 15 amino acids. J was trimmed by 3 bases and V by 4 bases; bases with no gene match: 6. Germline CDR1 and CDR2: MGHRA and YSYEKL.